One and the same sample provided the 30 T cell receptor beta chains below, sequenced in a study of cytomegalovirus exposure and HLA in healthy donors. The PCR had 60 Vbeta and 13 Jbeta primers. Produced via immunoSEQ multiplex PCR; TCRdb's table is partial and in-frame only. This table holds 200,000 to 250,000 clones, almost 70% found once. The source material was PBMCs. The receptor set was obtained from a man aged 35 to 55 in good health and CMV-seropositive.

The chain combines TRBV6-1 with TRBJ1-1; D unresolved. This CDR3 region has 15 residues. Trimming removed 0 bases at V and 0 bases at J, with 8 bases between. CDR1 and CDR2 (germline): MNHNS, SASEGT. This CDR3 is CASSEAHSMNTEAFF. The CDR3 DNA reads as TGTGCCAGCAGTGAAGCACACAGCATGAACACTGAAGCTTTCTTT.

V usage is TRBV6-1 and J usage is TRBJ1-4; D call uncertain. This CDR3 is built from 12 residues. Per the germline V gene, CDR1 is MNHNS and CDR2 is SASEGT. V lost 5 bases to trimming and J lost 8 bases, with 9 bases between them. CDR3 loop: CASSLTGEKLFF. CDR3 in DNA: TGTGCCAGCAGTTTGACGGGAGAAAAACTGTTTTTT.

The gene calls are TRBV4-2 and TRBJ1-6, with D maybe TRBD1 (5 bases). This CDR3 is built from 16 residues. Per germline, CDR1 LGHNA and CDR2 YNFKEQ. V was clipped by 0 bases and J by 7 bases, with 13 bases between them. The CDR3 coding sequence is TGTGCCAGCAGCCAAGAATCTCAGGGAAGCAATTCACCCCTCCACTTT. Translation gives CASSQESQGSNSPLHF.

J is TRBJ2-2 and V is TRBV27; TRBD1 matches 7 bases. Trimming removed 6 bases from V and 1 base from J; junction bases left unmatched: 5. The length of the CDR3 is 15 residues. CDR1 MNHEY and CDR2 SMNVEV come from the germline V gene (reference sequence). The CDR3 nucleotides are TGTGCCAGCAGATACAGGGGTTTGAACACCGGGGAGCTGTTTTTT. Residues: CASRYRGLNTGELFF.

This clone was seen more than once but under ten times. The chain has TRBV10-1 and TRBJ2-1; no firm D call. V was shortened by 2 bases and J by 5 bases, with 4 bases between the two germline ends. Germline-derived CDR1 and CDR2 are WNHNN and SYGVQD (reference sequence). This CDR3 is 12 amino acids long. The CDR3 spells CASSEPDNEQFF. The CDR3, as DNA: TGCGCCAGCAGTGAGCCCGACAATGAGCAGTTCTTC.

This chain connects TRBV6-5 to TRBJ1-2; the match to TRBD1 covers 7 bases. Germline assignment: CDR1 MNHEY and CDR2 SVGAGI. This CDR3 has 13 residues. Trimming at V came to 2 bases and at J to 7 bases, leaving 4 bases not matched to a gene. The CDR3 DNA reads as TGTGCCAGCAGTTACCAAGACAGGGTTGGCTACACCTTC. This translates into CASSYQDRVGYTF.

V usage is TRBV25-1 and J usage is TRBJ1-4, with unresolved D. CDR3 length equals 13 residues. V gave up 6 bases and J gave up 4 bases, with 9 bases separating them. Germline CDR1 and CDR2: MGHDK and SYGVNS. CDR3 nucleotide sequence: TGTGCCAGCAGGAGAGGGATTAATGAAAAACTGTTTTTT. This translates into CASRRGINEKLFF. Complete variable domain (other parts from reference TRBV25-1 and TRBJ1-4): EADIYQTPRYLVIGTGKKITLECSQTMGHDKMYWYQQDPGMELHLIHYSYGVNSTEKGDLSSESTVSRIRTEHFPLTLESARPSHTSQYLCASRRGINEKLFFGSGTQLSVL.

The V call is TRBV2, the J call TRBJ2-1; D gene unclear. The germline V gene has CDR1 SNHLY and CDR2 FYNNEI. The length of the CDR3 is 15 residues. V was pared by 1 base and J by 2 bases, with 9 bases between. CDR3 DNA: TGTGCCAGCAGTGAAGTGGAGTCTACCTACAATGAGCAGTTCTTC. Residues: CASSEVESTYNEQFF.

CDR3 nucleotide sequence: TGTGCCAGCAGCAGCGGGGGGAACACTGAAGCTTTCTTT. Translated: CASSSGGNTEAFF. V is TRBV9 and J is TRBJ1-1; D is perhaps TRBD1 (5 bases). V dropped 4 bases and J dropped 1 base, with 8 bases sitting between them. The CDR3 runs 13 residues. Germline CDR1 and CDR2: SGDLS and YYNGEE.

In DNA form, the CDR3 reads TGTGCCAGCAGCTCCGGGACAGGGGTTGGTCAGCCCCAGCATTTT. Encoded protein: CASSSGTGVGQPQHF. The chain joins TRBV5-4 to TRBJ1-5; TRBD1 matches at 10 bases. J lost 6 bases, V lost 3 bases, and 6 bases had no gene match. This CDR3 contains 15 residues. CDR1 is SGHNT and CDR2 is YYREEE in the germline V gene (reference sequence). The whole variable domain, filled in from reference TRBV5-4 and TRBJ1-5, reads ETGVTQSPTHLIKTRGQQVTLRCSSQSGHNTVSWYQQALGQGPQFIFQYYREEENGRGNFPPRFSGLQFPNYSSELNVNALELDDSALYLCASSSGTGVGQPQHFGDGTRLSIL.

CDR3 sequence: CASSLYGGDNEQFF. The CDR3 bases are TGTGCCAGCAGCCTATACGGGGGGGACAATGAGCAGTTCTTC. The chain has TRBV11-2 and TRBJ2-1; 8 bases map to TRBD2. The CDR3 has 14 amino acids. Germline V lookup: CDR1 SGHAT, CDR2 FQNNGV. Trimming took 5 bases from V and 5 from J; bases not matched to a gene: 5.

This clone has a handful of counts. The rearrangement uses TRBV11-2 and TRBJ1-1; D uncertain. Trimming took off 3 bases at V and 4 bases at J, with 12 bases between the two ends. The V gene's germline CDR1 is SGHAT and CDR2 FQNNGV. The CDR3 is made up of 14 amino acids. CDR3 in DNA: TGTGCCAGCAGCTTTCTCGTAGGCGGCACTGAAGCTTTCTTT. It specifies CASSFLVGGTEAFF.

This chain uses TRBV2 with TRBJ1-5; D remains ambiguous. The CDR3 spans 11 residues. Germline lookup yields CDR1 SNHLY and CDR2 FYNNEI. Trimming took off 4 bases at V and 6 bases at J, with 4 bases between the two ends. CDR3 sequence (DNA): TGTGCCAGCAGTGCTGTTCAGCCCCAGCATTTT. This encodes CASSAVQPQHF.

The CDR3 sequence: CASSLSSYSNQPQHF. The CDR3 DNA is TGTGCCAGCAGTTTATCATCTTATAGCAATCAGCCCCAGCATTTT. This chain uses TRBV27 with TRBJ1-5, with no clear D. Germline-derived CDR1 and CDR2 are MNHEY and SMNVEV (reference sequence). Deletions cut 0 bases from V and 0 bases from J, with 6 bases between. This CDR3 region has 15 residues.

The rearrangement links TRBV10-1 to TRBJ1-2, with 9 bases aligning to TRBD1. Germline lookup yields CDR1 WNHNN and CDR2 SYGVQD (reference sequence). V lost 0 bases and J lost 3; bases outside the gene matches: 5. The CDR3 totals 16 residues. The CDR3 coding sequence is TGCGCCAGCAGTGAGTCGACGGACAGGGGATACTATGGCTACACCTTC. This gives the protein CASSESTDRGYYGYTF.

The chain employs TRBV7-8 and TRBJ2-5; TRBD1 is a possible D gene (5 bases). This CDR3 region has 14 residues. CDR1 and CDR2 from the germline V gene are SGHVS and FQNEAQ. V was cut by 1 base and J by 2 bases, with 8 bases left in between. Here the CDR3 DNA reads TGTGCCAGCAGCTTAGAAGGGGAACAAGAGACCCAGTACTTC. It codes for CASSLEGEQETQYF.

This chain joins TRBV5-1 and TRBJ2-3, with 8 bases that match TRBD1. Germline V gene sequence: CDR1 SGHRS, CDR2 YFSETQ. V was clipped by 4 bases and J by 1 base; unmatched bases: 5. The CDR3 runs to 15 residues. The CDR3 is CASSLGQGGTDTQYF. CDR3 DNA: TGCGCCAGCAGCCTCGGACAGGGAGGCACAGATACGCAGTATTTT.

This chain uses TRBV25-1 with TRBJ1-1; D is possibly TRBD1 (6 bases). The CDR3 sequence is 16 residues long. Germline CDR1 reads MGHDK; CDR2 reads SYGVNS. Trimming stripped 5 bases from V and 0 bases from J, with 16 bases between. The CDR3 loop reads CASSPRQALLNTEAFF. CDR3 DNA sequence: TGTGCCAGCAGTCCCCGACAGGCATTACTGAACACTGAAGCTTTCTTT.

DNA for the CDR3: TGCGCCAGCAGCCTCGGACTAGGCGTGGATGAGCAGTTCTTC. Residues: CASSLGLGVDEQFF. The gene calls are TRBV5-1 and TRBJ2-1; 7 bases map to TRBD2. After removal of 4 bases from V and 8 bases from J, the junction contained 9 bases not matched to a gene. Germline V lookup: CDR1 SGHRS, CDR2 YFSETQ. The CDR3 sequence is 14 residues long.

The rearrangement joins TRBV10-3 to TRBJ2-7; D is possibly TRBD2 (5 bases). Germline values: CDR1 ENHRY, CDR2 SYGVKD. The CDR3 sequence is 14 residues long. V was clipped by 4 bases and J by 6 bases, with 16 bases between them. CDR3 bases: TGTGCCATCAGTGTTACTAGTTCGCCCTCCGAGCAGTACTTC. Its protein is CAISVTSSPSEQYF.

Concerning this clone: The same CDR3 arises from other DNA sequences in this sample as well. The rearrangement uses TRBV19 and TRBJ1-6, with a possible D match to TRBD1 (5 bases). Trimming removed 1 base from V and 9 bases from J, with 10 bases in between. This CDR3 contains 14 residues. Germline assignment: CDR1 LNHDA and CDR2 SQIVND (reference sequence). The CDR3 loop reads CASSIGGGGSPLHF. CDR3 DNA: TGTGCCAGTAGTATAGGCGGCGGGGGTTCACCCCTCCACTTT.

The chain links TRBV6-5 to TRBJ2-4; possibly TRBD2 for D (5 bases). Germline lookup yields CDR1 MNHEY and CDR2 SVGAGI. V lost 5 bases, J lost 3 bases, and 14 bases lay in between. There are 15 residues in the CDR3. CDR3 bases: TGTGCCAGCAGTACCCGGGATCCGGGCAAAAACATTCAGTACTTC. It encodes CASSTRDPGKNIQYF.

In this sample, this clone turned up a few times. The CDR3 DNA reads as TGTGCCATCAGTGACGGCTACGAGCAGTACTTC. Its translation is CAISDGYEQYF. The V call is TRBV10-3, the J call TRBJ2-7; D gene unclear. CDR3 length equals 11 residues. V gave up 3 bases and J gave up 3 bases, with 3 bases separating them. Germline lookup yields CDR1 ENHRY and CDR2 SYGVKD.

The genes are TRBV6-1 and TRBJ1-2; TRBD1 is a possible D gene (5 bases). The germline CDR1 and CDR2 sequences are MNHNS and SASEGT. Trimming shortened V by 8 bases and J by 5 bases, and 9 bases separated the two germline ends. This CDR3 comprises 11 residues. DNA for the CDR3: TGTGCCAGCGCGGAGGGGTATGGCTACACCTTC. Translating gives CASAEGYGYTF.

CDR3 nucleotide sequence: TGTGCCAGCATCCCCGCGGTCAGGGGGCAGGCTTTCTTT. This codes for CASIPAVRGQAFF. The chain has TRBV6-1 and TRBJ1-1; TRBD1 matches 8 bases. Per germline, CDR1 MNHNS and CDR2 SASEGT. The CDR3 has 13 amino acids. Losses at the gene ends were 7 bases for V and 11 bases for J; bases not matched to a gene: 12.

On this clone itself: At the DNA level, this CDR3 is encoded by other sequences in the same sample as well. The chain couples TRBV2 to TRBJ2-1, with 10 bases identical to TRBD1. The CDR3 covers 16 residues. The trim removed 10 bases at V and 6 bases at J, leaving 15 bases unmatched. The germline V gene has CDR1 SNHLY and CDR2 FYNNEI. In DNA, the CDR3 is TGTGCCACCCTGCTTGAAGGGACAGGGGTACTCAATGAGCAGTTCTTC. It specifies CATLLEGTGVLNEQFF.

Details on this clone: Germline is not matched at one junction end, which may reflect a read error. This chain connects TRBV4-3 to TRBJ2-1, with 7 nucleotides matching TRBD2. CDR1 and CDR2 from the germline V gene are LGHNA and YSLEER. The CDR3 has 17 amino acids. The CDR3: CASSQDPWGREGAEQLF. The CDR3 DNA reads TGCGCCAGCAGCCAAGATCCCTGGGGGAGGGAAGGCGCTGAGCAGCTCTTC.

The rearrangement uses TRBV5-6 and TRBJ1-4, with D tentatively TRBD1 (6 bases). The germline V gene encodes CDR1 SGHDT and CDR2 YYEEEE. This CDR3 is built from 15 residues. Trimming took 4 bases from V and 5 from J, leaving 15 bases between them. The CDR3 sequence is CASSGGQKRNEKLFF. DNA for the CDR3: TGTGCCAGCAGCGGCGGACAGAAGAGAAATGAAAAACTGTTTTTT.

The chain has TRBV6-5 and TRBJ1-5; D gene unclear. Germline CDR1 reads MNHEY; CDR2 reads SVGAGI. V lost 3 bases and J lost 7, with 13 bases in between. There are 14 residues in the CDR3. The CDR3 DNA reads as TGTGCCAGCAGTTATGGGAGCGGGCGCCAGCCCCAGCATTTT. Encoded protein: CASSYGSGRQPQHF.

The chain combines TRBV5-6 with TRBJ2-5; 12 positions agree with TRBD2. This CDR3 spans 17 amino acids. V gave up 2 bases and J gave up 4 bases; unmatched junction bases: 9. CDR1 is SGHDT and CDR2 is YYEEEE in the germline V gene. Here the CDR3 DNA reads TGTGCCAGCAGCTTCCTAGCGGGGGGGCGTCGTGGAGAGACCCAGTACTTC. Its protein is CASSFLAGGRRGETQYF.